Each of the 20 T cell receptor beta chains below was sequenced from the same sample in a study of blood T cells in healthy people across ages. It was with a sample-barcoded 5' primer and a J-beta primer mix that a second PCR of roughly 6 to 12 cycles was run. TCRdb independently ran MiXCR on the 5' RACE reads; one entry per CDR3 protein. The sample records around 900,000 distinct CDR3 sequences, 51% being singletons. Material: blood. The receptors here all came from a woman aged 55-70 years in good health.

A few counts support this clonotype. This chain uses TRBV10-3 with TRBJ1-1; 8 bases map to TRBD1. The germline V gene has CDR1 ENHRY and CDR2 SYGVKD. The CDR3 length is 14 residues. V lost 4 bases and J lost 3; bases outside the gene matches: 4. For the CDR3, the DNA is TGTGCCATCAGTGTCGGACAGGGCGACACTGAAGCTTTCTTT. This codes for CAISVGQGDTEAFF.

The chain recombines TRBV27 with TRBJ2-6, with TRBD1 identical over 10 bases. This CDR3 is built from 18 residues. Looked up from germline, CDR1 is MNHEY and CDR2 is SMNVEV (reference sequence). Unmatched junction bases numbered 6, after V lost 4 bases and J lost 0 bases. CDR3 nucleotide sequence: TGTGCCAGCAGTTACGCCGGGACAGGGGTCTCTGGGGCCAACGTCCTGACTTTC. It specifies CASSYAGTGVSGANVLTF.

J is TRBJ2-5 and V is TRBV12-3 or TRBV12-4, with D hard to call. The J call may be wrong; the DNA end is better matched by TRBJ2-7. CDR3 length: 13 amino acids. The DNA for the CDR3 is TGTGCCAGCAGTCGAATAAGCTTCGACGAGCAGTACTTC. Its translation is CASSRISFDEQYF.

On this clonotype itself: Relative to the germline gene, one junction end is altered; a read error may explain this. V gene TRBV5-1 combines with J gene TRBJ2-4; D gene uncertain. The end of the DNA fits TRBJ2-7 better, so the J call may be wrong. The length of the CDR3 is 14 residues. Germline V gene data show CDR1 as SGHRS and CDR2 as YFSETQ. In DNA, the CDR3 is TGCGCCGGCAGCTTGGCCTTTATGTCGTACGAGCAGTACTTC. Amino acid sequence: CAGSLAFMSYEQYF.

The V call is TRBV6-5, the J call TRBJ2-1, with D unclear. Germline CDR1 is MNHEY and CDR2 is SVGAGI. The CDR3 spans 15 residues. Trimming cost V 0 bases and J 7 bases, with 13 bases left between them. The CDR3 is CASSYSIYARNEQFF. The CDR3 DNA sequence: TGTGCCAGCAGTTACTCGATTTACGCCCGTAATGAGCAGTTCTTC.

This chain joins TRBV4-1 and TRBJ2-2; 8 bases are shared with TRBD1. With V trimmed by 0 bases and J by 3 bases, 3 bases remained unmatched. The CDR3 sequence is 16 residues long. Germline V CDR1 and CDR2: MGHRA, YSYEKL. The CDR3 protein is CASSQDLDRDTGELFF. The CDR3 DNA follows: TGCGCCAGCAGCCAAGATTTGGACAGGGACACCGGGGAGCTGTTTTTT.

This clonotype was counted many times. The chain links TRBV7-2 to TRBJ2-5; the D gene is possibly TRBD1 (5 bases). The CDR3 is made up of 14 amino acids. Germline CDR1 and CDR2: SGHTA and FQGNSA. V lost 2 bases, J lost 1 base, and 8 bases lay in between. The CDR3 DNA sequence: TGTGCCAGCAGCTTAAGGCAGGGCCAAGAGACCCAGTACTTC. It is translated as CASSLRQGQETQYF.

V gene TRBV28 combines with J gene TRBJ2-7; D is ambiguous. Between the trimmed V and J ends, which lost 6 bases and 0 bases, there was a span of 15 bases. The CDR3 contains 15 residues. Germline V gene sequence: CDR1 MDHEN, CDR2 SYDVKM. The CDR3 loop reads CASRTRTEPSYEQYF. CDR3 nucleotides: TGTGCCAGCAGGACGAGAACGGAGCCCTCCTACGAGCAGTACTTC. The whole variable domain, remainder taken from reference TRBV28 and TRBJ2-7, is DVKVTQSSRYLVKRTGEKVFLECVQDMDHENMFWYRQDPGLGLRLIYFSYDVKMKEKGDIPEGYSVSREKKERFSLILESASTNQTSMYLCASRTRTEPSYEQYFGPGTRLTVT.

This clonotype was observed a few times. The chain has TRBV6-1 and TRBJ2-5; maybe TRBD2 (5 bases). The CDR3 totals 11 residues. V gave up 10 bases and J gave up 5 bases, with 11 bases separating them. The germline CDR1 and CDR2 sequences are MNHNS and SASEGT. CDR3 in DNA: TGTGCCACTGACTACCTTGAGACCCAGTACTTC. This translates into CATDYLETQYF.

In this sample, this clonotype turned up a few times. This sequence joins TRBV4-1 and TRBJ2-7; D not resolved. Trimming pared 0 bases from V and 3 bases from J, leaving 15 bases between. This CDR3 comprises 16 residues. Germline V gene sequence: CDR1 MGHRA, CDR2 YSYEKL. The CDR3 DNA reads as TGCGCCAGCAGCCAAGATCTCCTAGGTTCTGGCTACGAGCAGTACTTC. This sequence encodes CASSQDLLGSGYEQYF.

CDR3 protein: CASSYSSGQGRLRETQYF. CDR3 sequence (DNA): TGTGCCAGCAGTTACTCGAGTGGACAGGGGAGATTAAGGGAGACCCAGTACTTC. The rearrangement links TRBV6-5 to TRBJ2-5; 9 bases map to TRBD1. Germline CDR1 reads MNHEY; CDR2 reads SVGAGI. V lost 0 bases to trimming and J lost 5 bases; unmatched junction nucleotides: 13. There are 18 residues in the CDR3.

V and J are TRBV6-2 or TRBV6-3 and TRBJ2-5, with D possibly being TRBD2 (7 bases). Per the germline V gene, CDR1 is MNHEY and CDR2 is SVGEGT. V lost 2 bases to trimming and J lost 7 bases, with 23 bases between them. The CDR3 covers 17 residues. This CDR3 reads CASSYPGGGIRTGTQYF. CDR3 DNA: TGTGCCAGCAGTTACCCGGGGGGCGGCATAAGAACTGGGACCCAGTACTTC.

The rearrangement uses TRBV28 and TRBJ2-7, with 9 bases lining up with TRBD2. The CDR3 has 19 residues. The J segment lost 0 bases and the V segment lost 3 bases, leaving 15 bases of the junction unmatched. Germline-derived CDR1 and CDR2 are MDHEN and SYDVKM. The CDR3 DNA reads TGTGCCAGCAGTTTCCCGATGCGACTAGCGGAAACTAACTCCTACGAGCAGTACTTC. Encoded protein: CASSFPMRLAETNSYEQYF.

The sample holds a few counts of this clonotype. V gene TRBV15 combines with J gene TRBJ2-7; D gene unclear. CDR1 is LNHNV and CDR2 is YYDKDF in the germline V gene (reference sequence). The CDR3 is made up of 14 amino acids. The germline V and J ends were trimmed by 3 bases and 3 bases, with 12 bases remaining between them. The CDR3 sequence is CATSSSPGVYEQYF. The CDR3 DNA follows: TGTGCCACCAGCAGTTCCCCGGGCGTCTACGAGCAGTACTTC.

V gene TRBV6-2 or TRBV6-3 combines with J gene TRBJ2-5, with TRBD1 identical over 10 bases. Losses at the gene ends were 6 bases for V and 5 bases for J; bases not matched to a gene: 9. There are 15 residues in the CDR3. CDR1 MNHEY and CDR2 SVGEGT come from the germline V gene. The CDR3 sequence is CASRSDRGSGETQYF. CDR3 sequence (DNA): TGTGCCAGCAGATCGGACAGGGGGTCAGGGGAGACCCAGTACTTC.

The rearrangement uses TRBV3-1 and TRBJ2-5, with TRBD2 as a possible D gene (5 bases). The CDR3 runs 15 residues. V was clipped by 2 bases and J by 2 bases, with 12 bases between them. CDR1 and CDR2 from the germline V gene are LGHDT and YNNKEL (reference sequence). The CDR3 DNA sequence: TGTGCCAGCAGCCAACTTCTGGGAGATCAAGAGACCCAGTACTTC. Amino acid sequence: CASSQLLGDQETQYF.

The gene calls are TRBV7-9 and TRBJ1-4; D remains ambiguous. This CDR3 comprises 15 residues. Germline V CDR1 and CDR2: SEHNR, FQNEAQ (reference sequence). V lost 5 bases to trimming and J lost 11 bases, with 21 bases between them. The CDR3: CASSKVDRMPGKLFF. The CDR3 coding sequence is TGTGCCAGCAGCAAAGTGGACCGGATGCCCGGGAAACTGTTTTTT.

CDR3 in DNA: TGTGCCAGCTGTAGGGCAAAAGGGTACAATGAGCAGTACTTC. Its protein is CASCRAKGYNEQYF. J is TRBJ2-7 and V is TRBV28, with D unclear. CDR1 is MDHEN and CDR2 is SYDVKM in the germline V gene. CDR3 length: 14 amino acids. V lost 8 bases and J 7 bases, leaving 21 bases between the germline ends.

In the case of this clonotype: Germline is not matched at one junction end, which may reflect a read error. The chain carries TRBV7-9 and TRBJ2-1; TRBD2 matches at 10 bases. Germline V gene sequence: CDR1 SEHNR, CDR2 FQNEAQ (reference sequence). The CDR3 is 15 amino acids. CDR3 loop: CASSSTSGTYNDQFF. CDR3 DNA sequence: TGTGCCAGCAGCTCCACTAGCGGGACCTACAATGATCAGTTCTTC. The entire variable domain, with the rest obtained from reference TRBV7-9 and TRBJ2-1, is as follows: DTGVSQNPRHKITKRGQNVTFRCDPISEHNRLYWYRQTLGQGPEFLTYFQNEAQLEKSRLLSDRFSAERPKGSFSTLEIQRTEQGDSAMYLCASSSTSGTYNDQFFGPGTRLTVL.

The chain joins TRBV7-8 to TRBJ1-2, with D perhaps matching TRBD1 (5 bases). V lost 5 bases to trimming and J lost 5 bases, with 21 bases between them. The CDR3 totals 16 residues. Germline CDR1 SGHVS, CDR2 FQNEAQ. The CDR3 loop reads CASSDRGHGGLYGYTF. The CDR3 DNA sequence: TGTGCCAGCAGCGACCGAGGCCACGGGGGACTATATGGCTACACCTTC.